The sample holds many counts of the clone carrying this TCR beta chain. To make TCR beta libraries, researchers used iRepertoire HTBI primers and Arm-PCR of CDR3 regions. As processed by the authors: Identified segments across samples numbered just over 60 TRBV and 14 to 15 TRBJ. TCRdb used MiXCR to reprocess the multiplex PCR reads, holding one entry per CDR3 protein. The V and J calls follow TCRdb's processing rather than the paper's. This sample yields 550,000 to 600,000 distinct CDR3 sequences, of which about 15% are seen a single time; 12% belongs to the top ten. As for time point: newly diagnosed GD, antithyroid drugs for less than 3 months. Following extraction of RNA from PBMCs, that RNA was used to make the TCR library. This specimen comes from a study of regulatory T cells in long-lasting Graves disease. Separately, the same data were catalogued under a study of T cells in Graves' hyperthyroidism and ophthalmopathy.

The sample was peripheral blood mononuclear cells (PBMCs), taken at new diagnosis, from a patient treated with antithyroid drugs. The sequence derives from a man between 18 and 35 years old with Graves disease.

CDR3 DNA: TGCAGTGCTGGATCCGGAGTGAACAATGAGCAGTTCTTC. Protein: CSAGSGVNNEQFF. This chain joins TRBV20-1 and TRBJ2-1; D not resolved. The germline CDR1 and CDR2 sequences are DFQATT and SNEGSKA (reference sequence). This CDR3 has 13 amino acids. V was shortened by 5 bases and J by 5 bases, with 13 bases between the two germline ends.